The 28 T cell receptor beta chains in this list originate from one sample, sequenced in a study of blood T cell repertoires in COVID-19. Profiling relied on immunoSEQ multiplex PCR, and the TCRdb table lists in-frame clones only, not all of them. The repertoire holds about 240,000 clones, roughly 86% seen once, with just under 0.8% in the top ten. Sequenced material: peripheral blood. The receptors were sampled from a woman aged 30 to 39 with acute or convalescent COVID-19.

The chain employs TRBV18 and TRBJ2-7, with 14 nucleotides matching TRBD2. This CDR3 region has 17 residues. CDR1 and CDR2 (germline): KGHSH, LQKENI. Trimming at V came to 6 bases and at J to 3 bases, leaving 10 bases not matched to a gene. The CDR3 nucleotides are TGTGCCAGCTCGCCGGGACTAGCGGGAGTTTTCAGCTACGAGCAGTACTTC. It specifies CASSPGLAGVFSYEQYF.

The chain has TRBV30 and TRBJ2-1, with TRBD2 as a possible D gene (6 bases). V was shortened by 1 base and J by 2 bases, with 12 bases between the two germline ends. The CDR3 extends over 15 amino acids. Germline V CDR1 and CDR2: GTSNPN, SVGIG (reference sequence). CDR3 in DNA: TGTGCCTGGAGTGCTACTAGCCGCCCCTACAATGAGCAGTTCTTC. Its protein product is CAWSATSRPYNEQFF.

This clone was counted once. The rearrangement joins TRBV19 to TRBJ2-3; D gene unclear. The CDR3 covers 14 residues. V shed 6 bases and J shed 2 bases, with 12 bases lying between them. Germline CDR1 and CDR2: LNHDA and SQIVND (reference sequence). The CDR3 reads CASRRQENTDTQYF. The CDR3 nucleotides read TGTGCCAGTAGAAGGCAGGAAAACACAGATACGCAGTATTTT.

The chain employs TRBV6-2 or TRBV6-3 and TRBJ1-1; D gene ambiguous. This CDR3 region has 14 residues. Trimming took 0 bases from V and 4 from J, leaving 9 bases between them. Germline CDR1 MNHEY, CDR2 SVGEGT. CDR3 DNA sequence: TGTGCCAGCAGTTACTCGTGGAGCCCCACTGAAGCTTTCTTT. Amino acid sequence: CASSYSWSPTEAFF.

The J gene is TRBJ1-1, the V gene TRBV6-5; 8 bases map to TRBD1. In germline, CDR1 is MNHEY, CDR2 SVGAGI. The CDR3 covers 15 residues. The V segment lost 2 bases and the J segment 1 base; nucleotides outside the gene matches: 3. The CDR3: CASSYDRGRNTEAFF. For the CDR3, the DNA is TGTGCCAGCAGTTACGACAGGGGACGGAACACTGAAGCTTTCTTT.

V and J are TRBV11-2 and TRBJ1-2; no reliable D call. CDR1 and CDR2 from the germline V gene are SGHAT and FQNNGV. CDR3 length equals 13 residues. Trimming removed 0 bases from V and 2 bases from J, with 4 bases in between. Here the CDR3 DNA reads TGTGCCAGCAGCTTAGAACGGAACTATGGCTACACCTTC. Translated: CASSLERNYGYTF.

The chain is built from TRBV27 and TRBJ2-5; D may be TRBD1 (5 bases). Germline V gene lookup returns CDR1 MNHEY and CDR2 SMNVEV (reference sequence). V was shortened by 6 bases and J by 6 bases, with 20 bases between the two germline ends. The length of the CDR3 is 15 residues. The CDR3 loop is CASSPSWGNTQTQYF. The CDR3 region has the DNA TGTGCCAGCAGCCCTTCATGGGGCAATACGCAGACCCAGTACTTC.

This sequence joins TRBV19 and TRBJ1-6, with TRBD1 matching over 10 bases. CDR3 length: 16 residues. With V trimmed by 4 bases and J by 7 bases, 7 bases remained unmatched. Germline V CDR1 and CDR2: LNHDA, SQIVND (reference sequence). The CDR3 bases are TGTGCCAGTAGTAACCTGGGACAGGGGACGAATTCACCCCTCCACTTT. Translating gives CASSNLGQGTNSPLHF.

The chain carries TRBV9 and TRBJ2-1, with 8 bases that match TRBD2. Germline lookup yields CDR1 SGDLS and CDR2 YYNGEE. V lost 0 bases and J lost 1; bases outside the gene matches: 6. The CDR3 covers 17 residues. The CDR3 DNA reads TGTGCCAGCAGCGTAGGGATAGCGGGACTTTCCTACAATGAGCAGTTCTTC. Encoded protein: CASSVGIAGLSYNEQFF.

The V gene is TRBV5-1, the J gene TRBJ1-2, with 7 bases fitting TRBD1. This CDR3 is built from 15 residues. V was pared by 2 bases and J by 2 bases, with 6 bases of the junction left unmatched. Germline assignment: CDR1 SGHRS and CDR2 YFSETQ. The CDR3 reads CASSFTGDKNYGYTF. CDR3 DNA sequence: TGCGCCAGCAGCTTTACAGGGGACAAAAACTATGGCTACACCTTC.

DNA for the CDR3: TGCAGCGTCTATCTCAGGGTATCTGGCTACACCTTC. Its translation: CSVYLRVSGYTF. The rearrangement joins TRBV29-1 to TRBJ1-2, with D possibly being TRBD1 (5 bases). The CDR3 runs to 12 residues. Germline assignment: CDR1 SQVTM and CDR2 ANQGSEA. Trimming stripped 6 bases from V and 7 bases from J, with 15 bases between.

This chain links TRBV9 with TRBJ1-1; 9 bases agree with TRBD1. From germline, CDR1 is SGDLS and CDR2 YYNGEE. The CDR3 totals 14 residues. The V and J ends lost 4 bases and 4 bases, in that order; junction bases with no gene match: 5. CDR3 sequence: CASSTTGGATEAFF. The CDR3 DNA follows: TGTGCCAGCAGCACCACAGGGGGCGCCACTGAAGCTTTCTTT. The full variable domain, in which reference TRBV9 and TRBJ1-1 provide the parts outside the CDR3, is DSGVTQTPKHLITATGQRVTLRCSPRSGDLSVYWYQQSLDQGLQFLIQYYNGEERAKGNILERFSAQQFPDLHSELNLSSLELGDSALYFCASSTTGGATEAFFGQGTRLTVV.

This sequence joins TRBV7-2 and TRBJ2-1; 9 bases are shared with TRBD2. This CDR3 has 17 amino acids. Germline CDR1 is SGHTA and CDR2 is FQGNSA. Trimming at V came to 1 base and at J to 4 bases, leaving 8 bases not matched to a gene. This CDR3 is CASSLEFASGAYNEQFF. In nucleotides, the CDR3 is TGTGCCAGCAGCTTAGAGTTTGCTAGCGGGGCTTACAATGAGCAGTTCTTC.

Of note for this clone: This same CDR3 is encoded by further DNA sequences in the sample. CDR3: CASSPRGSYEQYF. The CDR3 bases are TGTGCCAGCAGCCCCAGGGGTTCCTACGAGCAGTACTTC. V gene TRBV5-4 combines with J gene TRBJ2-7; weak D call: TRBD1 (6 bases). V was cut by 4 bases and J by 1 base, with 9 bases left in between. The CDR3 runs 13 residues. Germline-derived CDR1 and CDR2 are SGHNT and YYREEE (reference sequence).

The V call is TRBV6-2 or TRBV6-3, the J call TRBJ2-1; 14 bases align to TRBD2. There are 17 residues in the CDR3. J lost 2 bases, V lost 2 bases, and 2 bases had no gene match. Germline lookup yields CDR1 MNHEY and CDR2 SVGEGT. CDR3 sequence (DNA): TGTGCCAGCAGTTACGGGACTAGCGGGAGAACCTACAATGAGCAGTTCTTC. It codes for CASSYGTSGRTYNEQFF.

The CDR3 DNA follows: TGTGCCAGCAGCCCAAGTCCTAGCGGGGGAGGCTACAATGAGCAGTTCTTC. This gives the protein CASSPSPSGGGYNEQFF. The chain is built from TRBV7-9 and TRBJ2-1; 10 nucleotides agree with TRBD2. The V segment lost 5 bases and the J segment 3 bases; nucleotides outside the gene matches: 10. From germline, CDR1 is SEHNR and CDR2 FQNEAQ (reference sequence). The CDR3 loop spans 17 amino acids.

The genes are TRBV11-2 and TRBJ2-2; 11 nucleotides line up with TRBD1. The trim removed 6 bases at V and 4 bases at J, leaving 1 base unmatched. Looked up from germline, CDR1 is SGHAT and CDR2 is FQNNGV. The CDR3 loop spans 14 amino acids. This chain's CDR3 is CASSGTGGTGELFF. The CDR3 DNA follows: TGTGCCAGCAGTGGGACAGGGGGCACCGGGGAGCTGTTTTTT.

The rearrangement links TRBV15 to TRBJ1-1; D gene uncertain. Trimming left V 1 base short and J 0 bases short, with 12 bases between. CDR1 is LNHNV and CDR2 is YYDKDF in the germline V gene (reference sequence). CDR3 length: 16 amino acids. CDR3 in amino acids: CATSRARQRVNTEAFF. In DNA, the CDR3 is TGTGCCACCAGCAGAGCCCGGCAACGGGTGAACACTGAAGCTTTCTTT.

The chain uses TRBV5-1 and TRBJ2-3; 11 nucleotides line up with TRBD2. The CDR3 length is 16 residues. Germline V lookup: CDR1 SGHRS, CDR2 YFSETQ. The J segment lost 3 bases and the V segment lost 4 bases, leaving 7 bases of the junction unmatched. In DNA form, the CDR3 reads TGCGCCAGCAGCACGTGGGGACTAGCGGAAACAGATACGCAGTATTTT. It encodes CASSTWGLAETDTQYF.

DNA for the CDR3: TGTGCCACCAGTGATTCTGCGGGCTACGAGCAGTACTTC. Translated, it gives CATSDSAGYEQYF. The chain uses TRBV24-1 and TRBJ2-7; perhaps TRBD2 as D (5 bases). This CDR3 is 13 amino acids long. Germline CDR1 reads KGHDR; CDR2 reads SFDVKD. Trimming left V 2 bases short and J 3 bases short, with 7 bases between.

The chain employs TRBV29-1 and TRBJ1-1; D uncertain. Germline lookup yields CDR1 SQVTM and CDR2 ANQGSEA. The CDR3 sequence is 14 residues long. V was pared by 4 bases and J by 10 bases, with 22 bases between. This chain's CDR3 is CSVGAEAWVRGAFF. In DNA, the CDR3 is TGCAGCGTTGGTGCGGAGGCATGGGTCCGAGGAGCTTTCTTT.

The chain carries TRBV5-6 and TRBJ1-5; D possibly corresponds to TRBD1 (5 bases). The CDR3 has 14 residues. Germline lookup yields CDR1 SGHDT and CDR2 YYEEEE. The V end was cut by 3 bases, the J end by 6 bases, with 13 bases between. DNA of the CDR3: TGTGCCAGCAGCTGGGGAGGGGAGGGTCAGCCCCAGCATTTT. It specifies CASSWGGEGQPQHF.

The rearrangement joins TRBV5-6 to TRBJ1-1; maybe TRBD1 (6 bases). From germline, CDR1 is SGHDT and CDR2 YYEEEE. The CDR3 consists of 13 residues. Trimming cost V 2 bases and J 10 bases, with 15 bases left between them. CDR3 residues: CASSLVRGVGAFF. The CDR3 region has the DNA TGTGCCAGCAGCTTAGTCAGGGGAGTTGGAGCTTTCTTT.

This clone was counted between two and nine times. V gene TRBV2 combines with J gene TRBJ1-6, with a possible D match to TRBD1 (5 bases). CDR3 length equals 15 residues. Germline CDR1 is SNHLY and CDR2 is FYNNEI. Trimming pared 1 base from V and 9 bases from J, leaving 13 bases between. The CDR3 here is CASSEGQGGSSPLHF. As DNA, the CDR3 is TGTGCCAGCAGTGAAGGCCAGGGAGGTAGTTCACCCCTCCACTTT.

The chain uses TRBV11-2 and TRBJ1-2; D not certain. This CDR3 is built from 17 residues. V lost 3 bases, J lost 8 bases, and 25 bases lay in between. Germline V lookup: CDR1 SGHAT, CDR2 FQNNGV. The CDR3 spells CASSLGRRWVSYEGYTF. The CDR3 region has the DNA TGTGCCAGCAGCTTGGGGAGGCGGTGGGTGTCTTATGAGGGCTACACCTTC.

The rearrangement links TRBV7-2 to TRBJ1-3; weak D call: TRBD1 (6 bases). V was shortened by 1 base and J by 2 bases, with 9 bases between the two germline ends. From germline, CDR1 is SGHTA and CDR2 FQGNSA. This CDR3 is built from 15 residues. In nucleotides, the CDR3 is TGTGCCAGCAGCTTAGGACAGGCGGCTGGAAACACCATATATTTT. It codes for CASSLGQAAGNTIYF.

This clone was observed a handful of times. The chain employs TRBV2 and TRBJ2-5, with 7 bases matching TRBD2. Trimming took 7 bases from V and 3 from J; bases not matched to a gene: 11. CDR1 SNHLY and CDR2 FYNNEI come from the germline V gene. This CDR3 contains 15 residues. CDR3 loop: CASTRAGALEETQYF. The CDR3 coding sequence is TGTGCCAGCACTAGGGCGGGAGCGTTGGAAGAGACCCAGTACTTC. Supplemented by reference TRBV2 and TRBJ2-5, the full variable domain reads EPEVTQTPSHQVTQMGQEVILRCVPISNHLYFYWYRQILGQKVEFLVSFYNNEISEKSEIFDDQFSVERPDGSNFTLKIRSTKLEDSAMYFCASTRAGALEETQYFGPGTRLLVL.

This clone was seen a single time. The J gene is TRBJ1-3, the V gene TRBV5-1; D gene uncertain. V gave up 1 base and J gave up 0 bases, with 11 bases separating them. The CDR3 spans 16 residues. Germline lookup yields CDR1 SGHRS and CDR2 YFSETQ. The CDR3 is CASSLNLRNSGNTIYF. CDR3 in DNA: TGCGCCAGCAGCTTGAATTTGAGAAACTCTGGAAACACCATATATTTT.